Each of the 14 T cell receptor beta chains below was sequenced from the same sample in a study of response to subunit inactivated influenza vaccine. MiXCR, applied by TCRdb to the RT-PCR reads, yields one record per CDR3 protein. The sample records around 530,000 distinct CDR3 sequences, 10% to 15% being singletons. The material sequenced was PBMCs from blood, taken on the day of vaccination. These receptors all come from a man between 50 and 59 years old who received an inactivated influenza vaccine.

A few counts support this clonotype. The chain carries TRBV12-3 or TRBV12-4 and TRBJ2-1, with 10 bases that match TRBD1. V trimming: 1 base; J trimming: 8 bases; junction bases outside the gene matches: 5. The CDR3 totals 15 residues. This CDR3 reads CASSLGGTGVDEQFF. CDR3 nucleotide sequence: TGTGCCAGCAGTTTAGGTGGGACAGGGGTCGATGAGCAGTTCTTC.

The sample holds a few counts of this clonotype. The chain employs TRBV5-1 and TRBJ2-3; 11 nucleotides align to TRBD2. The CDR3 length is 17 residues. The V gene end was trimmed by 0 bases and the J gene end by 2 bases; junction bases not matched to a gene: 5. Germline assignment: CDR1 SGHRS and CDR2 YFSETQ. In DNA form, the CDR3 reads TGCGCCAGCAGCTTGGGGACTAGCGGGCGCATCACAGATACGCAGTATTTT. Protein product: CASSLGTSGRITDTQYF.

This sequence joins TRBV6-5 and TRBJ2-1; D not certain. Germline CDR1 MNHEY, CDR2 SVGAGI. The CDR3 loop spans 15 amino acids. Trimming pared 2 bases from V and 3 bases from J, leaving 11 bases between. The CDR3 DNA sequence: TGTGCCAGCAGTTACACGTCACGATACTACAATGAGCAGTTCTTC. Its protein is CASSYTSRYYNEQFF.

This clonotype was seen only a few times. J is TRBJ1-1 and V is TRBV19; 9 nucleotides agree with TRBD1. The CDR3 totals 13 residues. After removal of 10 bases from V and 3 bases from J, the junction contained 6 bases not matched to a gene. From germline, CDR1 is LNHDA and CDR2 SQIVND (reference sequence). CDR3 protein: CATRTGAYTEAFF. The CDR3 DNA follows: TGTGCCACCCGGACAGGGGCCTACACTGAAGCTTTCTTT.

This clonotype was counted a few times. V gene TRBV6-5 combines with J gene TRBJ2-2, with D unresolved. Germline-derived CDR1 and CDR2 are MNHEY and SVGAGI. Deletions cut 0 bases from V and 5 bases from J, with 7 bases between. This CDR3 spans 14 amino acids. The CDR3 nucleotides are TGTGCCAGCAGTTACTCTAACCCTACCGGGGAGCTGTTTTTT. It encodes CASSYSNPTGELFF.

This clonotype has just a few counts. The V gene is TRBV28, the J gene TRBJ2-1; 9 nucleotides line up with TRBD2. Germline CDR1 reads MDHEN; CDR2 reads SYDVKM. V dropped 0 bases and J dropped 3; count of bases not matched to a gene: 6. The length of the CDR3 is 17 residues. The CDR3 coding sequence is TGTGCCAGCAGTTTATGGTCTAGCGGGAATAGCTACAATGAGCAGTTCTTC. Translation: CASSLWSSGNSYNEQFF.

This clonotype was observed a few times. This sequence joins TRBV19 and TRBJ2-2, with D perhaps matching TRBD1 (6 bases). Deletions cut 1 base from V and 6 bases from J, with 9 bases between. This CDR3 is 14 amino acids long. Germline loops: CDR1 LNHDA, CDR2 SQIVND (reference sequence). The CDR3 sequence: CASSIGRGAGELFF. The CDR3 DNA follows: TGTGCCAGTAGTATAGGCAGGGGTGCCGGGGAGCTGTTTTTT.

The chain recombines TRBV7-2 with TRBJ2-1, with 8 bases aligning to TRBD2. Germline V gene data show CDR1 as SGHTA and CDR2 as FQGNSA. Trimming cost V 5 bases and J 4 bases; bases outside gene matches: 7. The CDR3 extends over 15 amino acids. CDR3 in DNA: TGTGCCAGCAGCCACGGTAGCGGGGAGTACAATGAGCAGTTCTTC. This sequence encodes CASSHGSGEYNEQFF.

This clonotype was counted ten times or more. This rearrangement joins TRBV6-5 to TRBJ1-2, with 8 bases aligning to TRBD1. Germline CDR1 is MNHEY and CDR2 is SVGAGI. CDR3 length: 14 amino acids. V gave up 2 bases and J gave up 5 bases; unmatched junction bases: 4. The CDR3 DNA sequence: TGTGCCAGCAGTTACGGGACAGGACCGTATGGCTACACCTTC. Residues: CASSYGTGPYGYTF.

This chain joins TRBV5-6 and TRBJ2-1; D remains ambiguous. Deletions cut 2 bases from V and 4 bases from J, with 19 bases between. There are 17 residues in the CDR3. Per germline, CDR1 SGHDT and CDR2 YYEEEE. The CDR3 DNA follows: TGTGCCAGCAGCTTCCCCAGGAGCTATTACGATTACAATGAGCAGTTCTTC. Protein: CASSFPRSYYDYNEQFF.

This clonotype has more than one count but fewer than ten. The CDR3 nucleotides read TGTGCCAGCAGCTTAGGTGGGGGAGCTGGAAACACCATATATTTT. Encoded protein: CASSLGGGAGNTIYF. The V and J genes are TRBV7-2 and TRBJ1-3; TRBD1 is a possible D gene (5 bases). V lost 1 base, J lost 2 bases, and 9 bases lay in between. The germline V gene encodes CDR1 SGHTA and CDR2 FQGNSA. This CDR3 has 15 residues.

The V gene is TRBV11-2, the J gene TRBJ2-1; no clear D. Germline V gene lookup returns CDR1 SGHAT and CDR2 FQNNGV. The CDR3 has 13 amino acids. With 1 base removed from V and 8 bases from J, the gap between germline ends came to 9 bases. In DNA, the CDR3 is TGTGCCAGCAGCTTAGTTACAGACGATGAGCAGTTCTTC. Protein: CASSLVTDDEQFF.

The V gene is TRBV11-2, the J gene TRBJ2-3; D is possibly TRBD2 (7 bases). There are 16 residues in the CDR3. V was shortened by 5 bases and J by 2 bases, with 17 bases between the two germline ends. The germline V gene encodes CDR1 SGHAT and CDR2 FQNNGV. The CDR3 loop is CASSPSPAGATDTQYF. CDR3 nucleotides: TGTGCCAGCAGCCCCAGTCCGGCGGGGGCCACAGATACGCAGTATTTT. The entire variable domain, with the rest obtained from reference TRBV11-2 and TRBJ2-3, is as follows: EAGVAQSPRYKIIEKRQSVAFWCNPISGHATLYWYQQILGQGPKLLIQFQNNGVVDDSQLPKDRFSAERLKGVDSTLKIQPAKLEDSAVYLCASSPSPAGATDTQYFGPGTRLTVL.

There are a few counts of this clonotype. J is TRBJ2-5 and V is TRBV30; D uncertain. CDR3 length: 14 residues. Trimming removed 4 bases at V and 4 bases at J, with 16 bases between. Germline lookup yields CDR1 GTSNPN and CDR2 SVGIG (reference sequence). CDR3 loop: CAWMSDIIGETQYF. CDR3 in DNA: TGTGCCTGGATGTCGGATATCATCGGAGAGACCCAGTACTTC.